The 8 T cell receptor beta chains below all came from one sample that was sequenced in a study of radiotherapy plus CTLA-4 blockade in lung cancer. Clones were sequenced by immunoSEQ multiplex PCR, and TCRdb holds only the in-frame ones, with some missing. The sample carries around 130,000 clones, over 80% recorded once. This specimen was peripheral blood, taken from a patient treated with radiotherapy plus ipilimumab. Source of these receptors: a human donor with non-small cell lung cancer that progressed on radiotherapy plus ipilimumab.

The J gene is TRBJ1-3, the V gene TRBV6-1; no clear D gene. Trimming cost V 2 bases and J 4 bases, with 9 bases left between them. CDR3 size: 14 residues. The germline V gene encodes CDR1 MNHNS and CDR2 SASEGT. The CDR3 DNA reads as TGTGCCAGCAGTGAATATGCGCTCGGAAACACCATATATTTT. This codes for CASSEYALGNTIYF.

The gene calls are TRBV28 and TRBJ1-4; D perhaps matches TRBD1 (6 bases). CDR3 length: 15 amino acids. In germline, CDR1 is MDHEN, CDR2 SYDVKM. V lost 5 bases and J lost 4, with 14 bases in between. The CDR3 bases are TGTGCCAGCAGTCCTACAGGGACCTATAATGAAAAACTGTTTTTT. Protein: CASSPTGTYNEKLFF.

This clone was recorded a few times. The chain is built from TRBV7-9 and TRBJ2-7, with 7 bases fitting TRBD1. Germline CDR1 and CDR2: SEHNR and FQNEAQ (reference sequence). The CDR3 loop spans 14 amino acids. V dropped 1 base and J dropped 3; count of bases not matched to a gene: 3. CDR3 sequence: CASSLGGGGYEQYF. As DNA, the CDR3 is TGTGCCAGCAGCTTAGGAGGGGGCGGCTACGAGCAGTACTTC. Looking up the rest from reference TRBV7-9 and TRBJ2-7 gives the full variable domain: DTGVSQNPRHKITKRGQNVTFRCDPISEHNRLYWYRQTLGQGPEFLTYFQNEAQLEKSRLLSDRFSAERPKGSFSTLEIQRTEQGDSAMYLCASSLGGGGYEQYFGPGTRLTVT.

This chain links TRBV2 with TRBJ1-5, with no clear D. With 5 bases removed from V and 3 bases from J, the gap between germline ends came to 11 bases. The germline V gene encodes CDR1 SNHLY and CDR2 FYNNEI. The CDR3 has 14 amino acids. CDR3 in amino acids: CASSYRRLNQPQHF. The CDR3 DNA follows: TGTGCCAGCAGTTACCGACGGCTCAATCAGCCCCAGCATTTT.

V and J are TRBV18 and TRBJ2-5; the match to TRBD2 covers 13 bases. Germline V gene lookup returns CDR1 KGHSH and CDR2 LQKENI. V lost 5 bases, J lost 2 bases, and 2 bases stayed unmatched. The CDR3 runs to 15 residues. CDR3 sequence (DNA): TGTGCCAGCTCAGCGGGACTAGCGGGACAAGAGACCCAGTACTTC. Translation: CASSAGLAGQETQYF.

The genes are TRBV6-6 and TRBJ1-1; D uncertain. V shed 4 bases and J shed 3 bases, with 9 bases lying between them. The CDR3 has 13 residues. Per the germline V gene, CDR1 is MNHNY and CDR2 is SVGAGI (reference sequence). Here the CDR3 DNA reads TGTGCCAGCAGTTTTGCGTGGGACACTGAAGCTTTCTTT. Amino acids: CASSFAWDTEAFF.

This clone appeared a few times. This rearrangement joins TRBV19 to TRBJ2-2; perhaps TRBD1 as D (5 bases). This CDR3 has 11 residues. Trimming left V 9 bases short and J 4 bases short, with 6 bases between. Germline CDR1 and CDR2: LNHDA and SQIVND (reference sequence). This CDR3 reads CARGPTGELFF. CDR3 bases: TGTGCCAGGGGGCCCACCGGGGAGCTGTTTTTT.

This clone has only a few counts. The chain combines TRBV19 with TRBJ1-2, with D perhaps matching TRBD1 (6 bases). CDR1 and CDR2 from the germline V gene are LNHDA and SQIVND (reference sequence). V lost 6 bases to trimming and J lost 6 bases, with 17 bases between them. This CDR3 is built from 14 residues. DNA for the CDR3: TGTGCCAGTAGGGTGCTAGGACAGCTCGATGGCTACACCTTC. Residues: CASRVLGQLDGYTF.